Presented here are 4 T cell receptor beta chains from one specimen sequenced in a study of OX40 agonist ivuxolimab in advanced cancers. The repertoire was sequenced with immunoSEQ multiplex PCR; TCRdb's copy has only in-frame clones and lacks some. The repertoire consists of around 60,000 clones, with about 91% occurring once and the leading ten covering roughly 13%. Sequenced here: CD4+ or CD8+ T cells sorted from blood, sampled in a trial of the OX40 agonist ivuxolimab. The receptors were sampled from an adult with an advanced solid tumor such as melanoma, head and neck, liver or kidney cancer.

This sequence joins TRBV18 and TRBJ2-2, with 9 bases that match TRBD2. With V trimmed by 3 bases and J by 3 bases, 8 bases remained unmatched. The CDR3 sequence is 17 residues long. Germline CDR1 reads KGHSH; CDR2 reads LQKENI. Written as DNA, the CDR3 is TGTGCCAGCTCACCCGGATTAGCGGGAGAGGACACCGGGGAGCTGTTTTTT. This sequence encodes CASSPGLAGEDTGELFF. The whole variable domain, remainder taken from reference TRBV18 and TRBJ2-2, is NAGVMQNPRHLVRRRGQEARLRCSPMKGHSHVYWYRQLPEEGLKFMVYLQKENIIDESGMPKERFSAEFPKEGPSILRIQQVVRGDSAAYFCASSPGLAGEDTGELFFGEGSRLTVL.

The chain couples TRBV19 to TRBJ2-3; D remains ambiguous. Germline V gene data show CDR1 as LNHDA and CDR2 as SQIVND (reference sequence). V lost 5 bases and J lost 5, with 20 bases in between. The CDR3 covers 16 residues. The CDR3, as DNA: TGTGCCAGTAGTTGGGCCCGTTGGAGAAAGGAAGATACGCAGTATTTT. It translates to CASSWARWRKEDTQYF.

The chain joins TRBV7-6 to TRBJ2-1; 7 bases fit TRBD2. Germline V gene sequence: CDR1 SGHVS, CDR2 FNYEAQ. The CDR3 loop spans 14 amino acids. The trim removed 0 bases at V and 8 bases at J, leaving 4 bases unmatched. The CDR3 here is CASSLAGGPDEQFF. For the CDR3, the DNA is TGTGCCAGCAGCTTAGCGGGAGGGCCGGATGAGCAGTTCTTC.

Here the CDR3 reads CASTQGGTYNEQFF. The DNA for the CDR3 is TGTGCCAGCACTCAAGGGGGGACTTACAATGAGCAGTTCTTC. J is TRBJ2-1 and V is TRBV6-1; D possibly matches TRBD1 or TRBD2 (6 bases each). CDR1 MNHNS and CDR2 SASEGT come from the germline V gene. CDR3 size: 14 residues. Deletions cut 7 bases from V and 4 bases from J, with 14 bases between.